What follows are 8 T cell receptor beta chains derived from one specimen sequenced in a study of molecular identifiers for immune sequencing clone quantification. A single record per CDR3 protein comes from TCRdb applying MiXCR to the PCR reads. The sample lists 50,000 to 75,000 distinct CDR3 sequences, 15% to 20% occurring once. Sequenced input: naive CD8+ T cells from blood, with Jurkat cell RNA spiked in. Subset denoted: FACS-sorted CD8+CD4-CCR7+CD45RA+ naive T cells. These receptors were taken from a human donor in good health. Some libraries in this study had Jurkat cell RNA spiked in.

This clonotype was counted only a few times. The rearrangement links TRBV28 to TRBJ2-1; 8 nucleotides match TRBD1. CDR1 is MDHEN and CDR2 is SYDVKM in the germline V gene. There are 13 residues in the CDR3. J lost 6 bases, V lost 5 bases, and 3 bases had no gene match. CDR3 amino acids: CASSRTGGNEQFF. The CDR3 region has the DNA TGTGCCAGCAGTCGCACAGGGGGCAATGAGCAGTTCTTC.

Comments on this clonotype: This may come from a read error, since a much larger clone is one base off. V usage is TRBV7-3 and J usage is TRBJ2-7, with 11 nucleotides matching TRBD1. The ends lost 6 bases at V and 6 bases at J; junction bases unmatched: 10. CDR1 and CDR2 from the germline V gene are SGHTA and FQGTGA. CDR3 length: 15 amino acids. The CDR3 coding sequence is TGTGCCAGCAGTTACCGGGGGACAGGGGGTGGCGAGCAGTACTTC. Amino acid sequence: CASSYRGTGGGEQYF.

This clonotype was found many times. This chain uses TRBV11-1 with TRBJ2-5; either TRBD1 or TRBD2 may supply D (5 bases each). Germline-derived CDR1 and CDR2 are SGHAT and FQDESV (reference sequence). V was pared by 0 bases and J by 1 base, with 15 bases between. The CDR3 has 17 amino acids. The CDR3 nucleotides read TGTGCCAGCAGCTTAGCGGGACCAATACAACCCCAAGAGACCCAGTACTTC. It specifies CASSLAGPIQPQETQYF.

This clonotype showed up just once. A much larger clone lies one base from this, so it may be a read error. The gene calls are TRBV28 and TRBJ2-7; the D call may be TRBD1 or TRBD2 (5 bases each). The CDR3 spans 13 residues. Germline-derived CDR1 and CDR2 are MDHEN and SYDVKM. The CDR3 DNA reads TGTGCCGGCAGTTTAGGGCGAGGGACCGAGCAGTACTTC. Encoded protein: CAGSLGRGTEQYF.

On this clonotype itself: A junction boundary mismatches the germline segment, possibly from a read error. This chain connects TRBV20-1 to TRBJ2-2; D unclear. The CDR3 is made up of 13 amino acids. Per germline, CDR1 DFQATT and CDR2 SNEGSKA (reference sequence). DNA of the CDR3: TGCGGTGCTAGGGCTCTTAACACCGGGGAGCTGTTTTTT. Protein sequence: CGARALNTGELFF.

In this sample, this clonotype turned up many times. The rearrangement links TRBV3-1 to TRBJ1-1; 7 bases are shared with TRBD1. With 2 bases clipped from V and 5 bases from J, the junction kept 11 bases outside the gene matches. The germline V gene has CDR1 LGHDT and CDR2 YNNKEL (reference sequence). The CDR3 spans 16 residues. Written as DNA, the CDR3 is TGTGCCAGCAGCCAAACGCGGACAGGCGGCTGGACTGAAGCTTTCTTT. Amino acid sequence: CASSQTRTGGWTEAFF.

This clonotype was detected many times. The chain couples TRBV27 to TRBJ2-1, with 9 bases matching TRBD2. The J segment lost 3 bases and the V segment lost 5 bases, leaving 5 bases of the junction unmatched. Germline V CDR1 and CDR2: MNHEY, SMNVEV (reference sequence). This CDR3 region has 15 residues. The CDR3 here is CASSKREDLYNEQFF. CDR3 sequence (DNA): TGTGCCAGCAGTAAGCGGGAGGACCTCTACAATGAGCAGTTCTTC.

Remarks on this clonotype: The junction does not match germline at one end; this may be a read error. The CDR3 region has the DNA TGCGCCAGCAGCCAAAGTATTGCCGGGGCCGGGGGAGAGACCCAGTACTTT. Its protein product is CASSQSIAGAGGETQYF. The chain uses TRBV4-3 and TRBJ2-5; TRBD2 might be the D (6 bases). Germline CDR1 is LGHNA and CDR2 is YSLEER. CDR3 length equals 17 residues.